A selection of T cell receptor beta chains follows, all from one sample in a study of cytomegalovirus exposure and HLA in healthy donors. The protocol was immunoSEQ multiplex PCR, while the TCRdb copy is restricted to in-frame clones and leaves out a portion. The repertoire has 150,000 to 160,000 clones, 80% to 90% of them found once; the top ten carry about a fifth. Material for sequencing was PBMCs. These TCRs come from a young man in good health and CMV-seropositive. CDR3s include the opening cysteine and the closing phenylalanine or tryptophan. The order of the fields is V gene, clone size, D gene, J gene, CDR3 DNA, CDR3 protein. The D gene is left open where the match is weak. Clone size is shown for a subset of rows, as once, few, many or a class of expanded clone.

v_call: TRBV4-2; clone_size: .; d_call: .; j_call: TRBJ2-3; cdr3_nt: TGTGCCAGCAGCCAAGATACGGGGGTAGATACGCAGTATTTT; cdr3_aa: CASSQDTGVDTQYF
v_call: TRBV5-1; clone_size: .; d_call: .; j_call: TRBJ2-1; cdr3_nt: TGCGCCAGCACCTCGGGACGGGGGGCTCGGACCTCCAATGAGCAGTTCTTC; cdr3_aa: CASTSGRGARTSNEQFF
v_call: TRBV6-1; clone_size: .; d_call: TRBD1; j_call: TRBJ2-7; cdr3_nt: TGTGCCAGCAGGGAACTGACAGGGTCCAACGAGCAGTACTTC; cdr3_aa: CASRELTGSNEQYF
v_call: TRBV7-8; clone_size: few; d_call: .; j_call: TRBJ1-1; cdr3_nt: TGTGCCAGCAGCTCCGCAACCGGACAGACTATGAACACTGAAGCTTTCTTT; cdr3_aa: CASSSATGQTMNTEAFF
v_call: TRBV19; clone_size: .; d_call: .; j_call: TRBJ2-1; cdr3_nt: TGTGCCAGTAGTTTGTCCCCGACGGGGAGCTCCTACAATGAGCAGTTCTTC; cdr3_aa: CASSLSPTGSSYNEQFF
v_call: TRBV29-1; clone_size: .; d_call: .; j_call: TRBJ1-2; cdr3_nt: TGCAGCGTTGTCAGGTATGGCTACACCTTC; cdr3_aa: CSVVRYGYTF
v_call: TRBV6-5; clone_size: .; d_call: .; j_call: TRBJ2-7; cdr3_nt: TGTGCCAGCAGTTACTCCCGGGACTCCCGGCACTTC; cdr3_aa: CASSYSRDSRHF
v_call: TRBV5-4; clone_size: .; d_call: .; j_call: TRBJ2-5; cdr3_nt: TGTGCCAGCAGCTCCACATCAGGCCCCCAAGAGACCCAGTACTTC; cdr3_aa: CASSSTSGPQETQYF
v_call: TRBV10-3; clone_size: .; d_call: .; j_call: TRBJ1-1; cdr3_nt: TGTGCCATTTCGGCGGTAAACACTGAAGCTTTCTTT; cdr3_aa: CAISAVNTEAFF
v_call: TRBV7-6; clone_size: .; d_call: TRBD1; j_call: TRBJ1-1; cdr3_nt: TGTGCCAGCAGCTTACAGGGGGCGCGGAACACTGAAGCTTTCTTT; cdr3_aa: CASSLQGARNTEAFF
v_call: TRBV11-2; clone_size: once; d_call: TRBD2; j_call: TRBJ2-1; cdr3_nt: TGTGCCAGCAGCACGACTAGCAAGAATGAGCAGTTCTTC; cdr3_aa: CASSTTSKNEQFF
v_call: TRBV2; clone_size: .; d_call: .; j_call: TRBJ2-2; cdr3_nt: TGTGCCAGCCGATGGTACAGGGACACCGGGGAGCTGTTTTTT; cdr3_aa: CASRWYRDTGELFF
v_call: TRBV18; clone_size: .; d_call: .; j_call: TRBJ1-6; cdr3_nt: TGTGCCAGCTCCCAACCGGGGGTTACCCTCCACTTT; cdr3_aa: CASSQPGVTLHF
v_call: TRBV10-3; clone_size: .; d_call: TRBD2; j_call: TRBJ2-7; cdr3_nt: TGTGCCATCAGTGAGTCTCTTAGACTAGCGGGGGGCGAGCAGTACTTC; cdr3_aa: CAISESLRLAGGEQYF
v_call: TRBV27; clone_size: .; d_call: .; j_call: TRBJ1-4; cdr3_nt: TGTGCCAGCAGTGTAAATGAAAAACTGTTTTTT; cdr3_aa: CASSVNEKLFF
v_call: TRBV10-2; clone_size: .; d_call: .; j_call: TRBJ1-3; cdr3_nt: TGCGCCAGCAGTGATCGGCAGGGGAATACTGGAAACACCATATATTTT; cdr3_aa: CASSDRQGNTGNTIYF
v_call: TRBV9; clone_size: many; d_call: TRBD1; j_call: TRBJ1-2; cdr3_nt: TGTGCCAGCAGCGTGGGACAGTACTATGGCTACACCTTC; cdr3_aa: CASSVGQYYGYTF
v_call: TRBV5-4; clone_size: .; d_call: TRBD2; j_call: TRBJ2-7; cdr3_nt: TGTGCCAGCAGCCGAGGGGAGGGCCTAGGAGAGCAGTACTTC; cdr3_aa: CASSRGEGLGEQYF
v_call: TRBV27; clone_size: .; d_call: TRBD2; j_call: TRBJ2-7; cdr3_nt: TGTGCCAGCAGTTCCCGTAGGGGTAGCGGGATAGGTGAGCAGTACTTC; cdr3_aa: CASSSRRGSGIGEQYF
v_call: TRBV29-1; clone_size: .; d_call: .; j_call: TRBJ1-3; cdr3_nt: TGCAGCGTTGAAGATCTGTCCAGAAGCTCTGGAAACACCATATATTTT; cdr3_aa: CSVEDLSRSSGNTIYF
v_call: TRBV25-1; clone_size: .; d_call: .; j_call: TRBJ2-1; cdr3_nt: TGTGCCAGCAGTGAATATAAACATTGGCCCTACAATGAGCAGTTCTTC; cdr3_aa: CASSEYKHWPYNEQFF
v_call: TRBV7-9; clone_size: .; d_call: .; j_call: TRBJ1-3; cdr3_nt: TGTGCCACCTTCCCCCCTCAGGGGTCTGGAAACACCATATATTTT; cdr3_aa: CATFPPQGSGNTIYF
v_call: TRBV10-2; clone_size: .; d_call: TRBD2; j_call: TRBJ2-1; cdr3_nt: TGCGCCAGCAGGTCCGGGACTAGCGCACTCAATAGTCTGTTCTTC; cdr3_aa: CASRSGTSALNSLFF
v_call: TRBV6-6; clone_size: .; d_call: .; j_call: TRBJ1-5; cdr3_nt: TGTGCCAGCAGTTCGTACGGGGGGGATCAGCCCCAGCATTTT; cdr3_aa: CASSSYGGDQPQHF
v_call: TRBV27; clone_size: .; d_call: TRBD1; j_call: TRBJ1-6; cdr3_nt: TGTGCCAGCAGTTTAAGGACAGGGTGGTCCTATAATTCACCCCTCCACTTT; cdr3_aa: CASSLRTGWSYNSPLHF
v_call: TRBV7-2; clone_size: .; d_call: .; j_call: TRBJ1-3; cdr3_nt: TGTGCCAGCAGCTTAGGACAGGGAAACACCATATATTTT; cdr3_aa: CASSLGQGNTIYF
v_call: TRBV2; clone_size: .; d_call: .; j_call: TRBJ2-7; cdr3_nt: TGTGCCAGCAGCGTTACAGGGCACGAGCAGTACTTC; cdr3_aa: CASSVTGHEQYF
v_call: TRBV6-5; clone_size: once; d_call: TRBD2; j_call: TRBJ2-4; cdr3_nt: TGTGCCAGCAGTTACTCGACTAGCTTAGCCAAAAACATTCAGTACTTC; cdr3_aa: CASSYSTSLAKNIQYF
v_call: TRBV27; clone_size: .; d_call: .; j_call: TRBJ1-1; cdr3_nt: TGTGCCAGCAAGGTTGTGGGCAGGGTGATTGAAGCTTTCTTT; cdr3_aa: CASKVVGRVIEAFF
v_call: TRBV6-5; clone_size: .; d_call: TRBD2; j_call: TRBJ2-1; cdr3_nt: TGTGCCAGCAGTTACCCGGGGGGAGAGTACAATGAGCAGTTCTTC; cdr3_aa: CASSYPGGEYNEQFF
v_call: TRBV6-5; clone_size: .; d_call: .; j_call: TRBJ2-1; cdr3_nt: TGTGCCAGCAGTCTTATGAGGGACAATGAGCAGTTCTTC; cdr3_aa: CASSLMRDNEQFF
v_call: TRBV7-3; clone_size: .; d_call: .; j_call: TRBJ2-5; cdr3_nt: TGTGCCAGCAGCTTAAGCGGGGCGGGGATCAAAGAGACCCAGTACTTC; cdr3_aa: CASSLSGAGIKETQYF